Below, 14 T cell receptor beta chains from the same sample are listed, as sequenced in a study of CD8 T cells in Susac syndrome. RNA was extracted with the RNeasy kit, and a quantity of roughly 0.5 to 1 ug was reverse transcribed using random hexamers. A single record per CDR3 protein comes from TCRdb applying MiXCR to the immunoSEQ multiplex PCR reads. Of 250,000 to 300,000 distinct CDR3 sequences in the sample, around nine tenths were seen once. The material sequenced was CD8+ T cells from PBMCs. The origin of the receptors is a human donor with multiple sclerosis.

V is TRBV12-5 and J is TRBJ2-3, with 7 bases aligning to TRBD1. CDR3 length: 16 residues. Looked up from germline, CDR1 is LGHNT and CDR2 is FRNRAP. V was clipped by 1 base and J by 5 bases; unmatched bases: 9. As DNA, the CDR3 is TGTGCTAGTGGTTTGGGGACAGGCCGCTGGGGAGATACGCAGTATTTT. Protein product: CASGLGTGRWGDTQYF.

The chain is built from TRBV9 and TRBJ2-1, with TRBD2 identical over 14 bases. This CDR3 region has 16 residues. The germline gives CDR1 SGDLS, CDR2 YYNGEE. V shed 3 bases and J 5 bases; nucleotides not matched to a gene: 4. The CDR3: CASSASGLAGDNEQFF. CDR3 coding DNA: TGTGCCAGCAGCGCCTCGGGACTAGCGGGAGACAATGAGCAGTTCTTC.

The chain has TRBV12-3 or TRBV12-4 and TRBJ2-7, with D possibly TRBD1 on 5 matching bases. V was pared by 5 bases and J by 5 bases, with 16 bases between. The CDR3 sequence is 14 residues long. CDR3 region: CASSHSAGFHEQYF. DNA for the CDR3: TGTGCCAGCAGTCATTCCGCAGGGTTCCACGAGCAGTACTTC.

This chain links TRBV28 with TRBJ2-7; 9 nucleotides line up with TRBD2. Trimming cost V 5 bases and J 4 bases; bases outside gene matches: 6. CDR3 size: 14 residues. CDR1 and CDR2 (germline): MDHEN, SYDVKM. CDR3 in amino acids: CASSTAGGAYEQYF. DNA of the CDR3: TGTGCCAGCAGTACCGCGGGGGGGGCATACGAGCAGTACTTC.

Regarding this clonotype: An end of the junction differs from the germline gene, which may be a read error. This chain connects TRBV19 to TRBJ2-1, with 8 bases that match TRBD2. CDR3 size: 16 residues. CDR1 and CDR2 from the germline V gene are LNHDA and SQIVND (reference sequence). The CDR3: CASSLDREGSYNEQFF. The CDR3 DNA follows: TGTGCCAGTAGTCTAGATCGGGAGGGGTCATACAATGAGCAGTTCTTC.

This clonotype has just a few counts. The genes are TRBV14 and TRBJ2-5; perhaps TRBD2 as D (5 bases). Deletions cut 0 bases from V and 5 bases from J, with 10 bases between. Germline CDR1 SGHDN, CDR2 FVKESK. This CDR3 has 14 amino acids. The CDR3 sequence: CASSQDALDETQYF. For the CDR3, the DNA is TGTGCCAGCAGCCAAGATGCACTAGATGAGACCCAGTACTTC.

The chain has TRBV7-9 and TRBJ2-3; D is possibly TRBD2 (6 bases). This CDR3 is 18 amino acids long. V lost 5 bases and J lost 4, with 25 bases in between. CDR1 SEHNR and CDR2 FQNEAQ come from the germline V gene (reference sequence). The CDR3 region has the DNA TGTGCCAGCAGCCGACGTCGGGACTCATACAAAATGGCAGATACGCAGTATTTT. Its translation: CASSRRRDSYKMADTQYF.

The chain combines TRBV3-1 with TRBJ2-3; 7 bases are a match to TRBD1. The CDR3 length is 17 residues. CDR1 LGHDT and CDR2 YNNKEL come from the germline V gene (reference sequence). The junction had 7 bases not matched to a gene; V was cut back by 1 base and J by 0 bases. The CDR3 loop is CASSQVFRDRSTDTQYF. In nucleotides, the CDR3 is TGTGCCAGCAGCCAAGTATTCCGGGACAGAAGCACAGATACGCAGTATTTT.

The chain carries TRBV13 and TRBJ2-7; TRBD1 might be the D (6 bases). The germline V gene encodes CDR1 PRHDT and CDR2 FYEKMQ (reference sequence). The CDR3 runs 15 residues. V lost 4 bases to trimming and J lost 1 base, with 14 bases between them. The CDR3 here is CASSSPQGGSYEQYF. As DNA, the CDR3 is TGTGCCAGCAGCTCTCCACAAGGGGGTTCCTACGAGCAGTACTTC. The whole variable domain, filled in from reference TRBV13 and TRBJ2-7, reads AAGVIQSPRHLIKEKRETATLKCYPIPRHDTVYWYQQGPGQDPQFLISFYEKMQSDKGSIPDRFSAQQFSDYHSELNMSSLELGDSALYFCASSSPQGGSYEQYFGPGTRLTVT.

This clonotype is a singleton in its sample. This chain links TRBV30 with TRBJ2-5; 10 nucleotides align to TRBD1. Germline CDR1 GTSNPN, CDR2 SVGIG (reference sequence). Trimming cost V 0 bases and J 5 bases; bases outside gene matches: 6. The CDR3 runs 15 residues. The CDR3 region has the DNA TGTGCCTGGAGTGTTTCCGGGACAGGGGAGGAGACCCAGTACTTC. It codes for CAWSVSGTGEETQYF.

The chain links TRBV6-2 or TRBV6-3 to TRBJ2-7; unclear D gene. CDR3 length equals 14 residues. Trimming took off 2 bases at V and 9 bases at J, with 17 bases between the two ends. CDR1 is MNHEY, CDR2 SVGEGT, per germline. The CDR3 sequence: CASSYLANHLLQYF. CDR3 nucleotide sequence: TGTGCCAGCAGTTACCTTGCAAACCATCTTTTGCAGTACTTC.

V is TRBV29-1 and J is TRBJ2-2, with 7 bases aligning to TRBD2. The germline gives CDR1 SQVTM, CDR2 ANQGSEA. Germline trimming cut 4 bases from V and 6 bases from J; bases unmatched to any gene: 8. The CDR3 totals 14 residues. Written as DNA, the CDR3 is TGCAGCGTTGTTTCCGGGAGGAGGGCCGGGGAGCTGTTTTTT. Its protein product is CSVVSGRRAGELFF.

This clonotype was detected once. The V call is TRBV4-2, the J call TRBJ2-3; D is unclear. The CDR3 contains 16 residues. Deletions cut 2 bases from V and 3 bases from J, with 15 bases between. Germline CDR1 and CDR2: LGHNA and YNFKEQ. The CDR3 spells CASSQYREHATDTQYF. As DNA, the CDR3 is TGTGCCAGCAGCCAATACCGAGAGCATGCGACAGATACGCAGTATTTT.

The chain links TRBV15 to TRBJ2-5, with a tentative D call TRBD1 (5 bases). Between the trimmed V and J ends, which lost 1 base and 3 bases, there was a span of 15 bases. The germline V gene encodes CDR1 LNHNV and CDR2 YYDKDF (reference sequence). CDR3 length equals 16 residues. The CDR3, as DNA: TGTGCCACCAGCAGAGGTGGGGAAGGGGAAGAAGAGACCCAGTACTTC. Its protein product is CATSRGGEGEEETQYF. Complete variable domain (other parts from reference TRBV15 and TRBJ2-5): DAMVIQNPRYQVTQFGKPVTLSCSQTLNHNVMYWYQQKSSQAPKLLFHYYDKDFNNEADTPDNFQSRRPNTSFCFLDIRSPGLGDTAMYLCATSRGGEGEEETQYFGPGTRLLVL.